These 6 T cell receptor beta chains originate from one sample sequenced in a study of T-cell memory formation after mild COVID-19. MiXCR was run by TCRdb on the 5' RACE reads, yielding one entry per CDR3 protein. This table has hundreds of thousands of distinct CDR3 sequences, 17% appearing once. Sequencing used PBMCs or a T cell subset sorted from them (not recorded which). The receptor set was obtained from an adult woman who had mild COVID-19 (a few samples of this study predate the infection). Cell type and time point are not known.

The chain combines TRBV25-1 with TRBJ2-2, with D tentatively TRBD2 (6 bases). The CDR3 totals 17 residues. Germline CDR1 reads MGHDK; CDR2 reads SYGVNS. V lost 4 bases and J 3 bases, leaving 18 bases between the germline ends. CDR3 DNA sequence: TGTGCCAGCAGTGGGAGTAGCTACGGGACTCACACCGGGGAGCTGTTTTTT. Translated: CASSGSSYGTHTGELFF.

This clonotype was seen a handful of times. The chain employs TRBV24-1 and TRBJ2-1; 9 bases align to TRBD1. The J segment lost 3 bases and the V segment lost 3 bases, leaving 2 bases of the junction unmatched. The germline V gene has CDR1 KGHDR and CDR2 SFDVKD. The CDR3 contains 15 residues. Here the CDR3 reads CATSDRDRDYNEQFF. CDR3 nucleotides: TGTGCCACCAGTGATCGGGACAGGGACTACAATGAGCAGTTCTTC.

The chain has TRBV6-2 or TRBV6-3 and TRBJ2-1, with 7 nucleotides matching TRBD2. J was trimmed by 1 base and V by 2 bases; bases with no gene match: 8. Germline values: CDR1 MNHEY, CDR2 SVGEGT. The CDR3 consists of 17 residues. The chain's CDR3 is CASSYGRGRRSYNEQFF. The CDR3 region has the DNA TGTGCCAGCAGTTACGGGCGCGGGAGAAGATCCTACAATGAGCAGTTCTTC.

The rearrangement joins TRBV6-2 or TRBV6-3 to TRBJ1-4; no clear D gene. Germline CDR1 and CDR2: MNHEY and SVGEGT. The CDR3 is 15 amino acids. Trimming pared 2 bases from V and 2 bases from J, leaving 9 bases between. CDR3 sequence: CASSYNGLTNEKLFF. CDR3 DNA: TGTGCCAGCAGTTACAATGGACTGACTAATGAAAAACTGTTTTTT.

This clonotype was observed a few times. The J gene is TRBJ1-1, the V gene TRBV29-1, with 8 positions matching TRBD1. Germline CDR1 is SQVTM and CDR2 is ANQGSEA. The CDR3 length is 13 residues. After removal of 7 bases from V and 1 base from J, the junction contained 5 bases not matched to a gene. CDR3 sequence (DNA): TGCAGCGCCTCGACAGGGGCGAACACTGAAGCTTTCTTT. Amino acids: CSASTGANTEAFF.

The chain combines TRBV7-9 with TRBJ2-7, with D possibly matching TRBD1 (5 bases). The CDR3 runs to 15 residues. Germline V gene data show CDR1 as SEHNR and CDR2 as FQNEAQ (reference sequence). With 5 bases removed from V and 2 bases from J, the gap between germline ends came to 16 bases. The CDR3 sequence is CASSPGQGVAYEQYF. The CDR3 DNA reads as TGTGCCAGCAGCCCCGGACAAGGTGTAGCCTACGAGCAGTACTTC.